One and the same sample provided the 4 T cell receptor beta chains below, sequenced in a study of neurological immune-mediated disorders. TCRdb recomputed calls from the 5' RACE reads with MiXCR, one row per CDR3 protein. The table has about 50,000 distinct CDR3 sequences, less than 2% seen once. The sample was PBMCs. Every receptor here comes from a woman aged 40 to 50 with multiple sclerosis.

This clonotype was observed a handful of times. With a much larger clone just one base away, this may be a read error. The J gene is TRBJ1-1, the V gene TRBV2, with D uncertain. Trimming stripped 7 bases from V and 1 base from J, with 4 bases between. Germline lookup yields CDR1 SNHLY and CDR2 FYNNEI. This CDR3 has 11 residues. CDR3 DNA: TGTGCCAGCAAGCGGAACACTGAAGCTTTCTTT. It translates to CASKRNTEAFF.

This clonotype was found many times. This chain links TRBV20-1 with TRBJ2-3; 7 nucleotides align to TRBD2. The CDR3 length is 12 residues. Germline CDR1 reads DFQATT; CDR2 reads SNEGSKA (reference sequence). Losses at the gene ends were 3 bases for V and 6 bases for J; bases not matched to a gene: 3. CDR3 protein: CSARLSGDTQYF. CDR3 DNA sequence: TGCAGTGCTAGGCTTAGCGGGGATACGCAGTATTTT.

This clonotype was seen at least ten times. The rearrangement links TRBV3-1 to TRBJ1-2; TRBD1 might be the D (5 bases). Germline CDR1 reads LGHDT; CDR2 reads YNNKEL (reference sequence). The CDR3 runs to 13 residues. Trimming shortened V by 8 bases and J by 6 bases, and 16 bases separated the two germline ends. The CDR3 region is CASSRGRGDGYTF. The CDR3 DNA sequence: TGTGCCAGCTCTAGGGGTCGGGGAGATGGCTACACCTTC.

The sample holds many counts of this clonotype. V usage is TRBV3-1 and J usage is TRBJ1-5; unclear D gene. Between the trimmed V and J ends, which lost 1 base and 9 bases, there was a span of 7 bases. Germline values: CDR1 LGHDT, CDR2 YNNKEL (reference sequence). The CDR3 covers 12 residues. CDR3 residues: CASSQGSRPQHF. The CDR3 coding sequence is TGTGCCAGCAGCCAAGGTAGTCGGCCCCAGCATTTT.